This passage covers 9 T cell receptor beta chains from one sample sequenced in a study of T cells in Graves' hyperthyroidism and ophthalmopathy. Amplified TCR beta CDR3 regions derived from RNA transcripts. HTBI primers were used for first-round RT-PCR of the TCR CDR3. TCRdb re-analysed the multiplex PCR reads in MiXCR, keeping a single row per CDR3 protein. The sample holds roughly 570,000 distinct CDR3 sequences, 15% to 18% seen once. Material: blood. These receptors were obtained from a woman younger than 45 with Graves' hyperthyroidism.

The table lists this clonotype with many counts. This chain links TRBV11-2 with TRBJ2-1; D might be TRBD1 or TRBD2, each matching 5 bases. Germline V gene lookup returns CDR1 SGHAT and CDR2 FQNNGV. CDR3 length equals 15 residues. Trimming removed 3 bases at V and 5 bases at J, with 14 bases between. As DNA, the CDR3 is TGTGCCAGCAGCTTCGCCTGGGACCAAAACAATGAGCAGTTCTTC. This encodes CASSFAWDQNNEQFF. Full variable domain (remainder filled in from reference TRBV11-2 and TRBJ2-1): EAGVAQSPRYKIIEKRQSVAFWCNPISGHATLYWYQQILGQGPKLLIQFQNNGVVDDSQLPKDRFSAERLKGVDSTLKIQPAKLEDSAVYLCASSFAWDQNNEQFFGPGTRLTVL.

This clonotype has at least ten counts. This sequence joins TRBV27 and TRBJ1-1; maybe TRBD1 (5 bases). CDR1 MNHEY and CDR2 SMNVEV come from the germline V gene (reference sequence). The CDR3 runs to 15 residues. The germline V and J ends were trimmed by 5 bases and 5 bases, with 18 bases remaining between them. Here the CDR3 reads CASSPGLGRGTEAFF. The CDR3 DNA sequence: TGTGCCAGCAGTCCTGGATTGGGGCGAGGGACTGAAGCTTTCTTT.

This clonotype appeared a few times. The chain recombines TRBV4-2 with TRBJ1-3, with D possibly TRBD1 on 5 matching bases. The germline V and J ends were trimmed by 2 bases and 0 bases, with 5 bases remaining between them. This CDR3 spans 14 amino acids. Germline CDR1 is LGHNA and CDR2 is YNFKEQ. CDR3 sequence (DNA): TGTGCCAGCAGCCAAAGGGGCTCTGGAAACACCATATATTTT. Protein: CASSQRGSGNTIYF.

Comments on this clonotype: The junction departs from germline at one end; a sequencing error may be responsible. The V and J genes are TRBV7-2 and TRBJ2-7, with a tentative D call TRBD2 (6 bases). Germline V gives CDR1 SGHTA, CDR2 FQGNSA. The CDR3 runs 13 residues. CDR3 residues: CASSLTSSYERYF. The CDR3 DNA sequence: TGTGCCAGCAGCTTAACTAGCTCCTACGAGCGGTACTTC.

In this sample, this clonotype turned up a few times. The chain has TRBV28 and TRBJ2-1; TRBD2 aligns across 11 bases. The CDR3 loop spans 18 amino acids. Germline assignment: CDR1 MDHEN and CDR2 SYDVKM. V dropped 3 bases and J dropped 4; count of bases not matched to a gene: 11. CDR3 protein: CASSLAGRGLAAYNEQFF. The CDR3 DNA follows: TGTGCCAGCAGTTTGGCAGGCCGGGGACTAGCGGCTTACAATGAGCAGTTCTTC.

This clonotype has a count of ten or more. The V and J genes are TRBV30 and TRBJ2-2; D gene ambiguous. The CDR3 loop spans 14 amino acids. CDR1 and CDR2 (germline): GTSNPN, SVGIG (reference sequence). The germline V and J ends were trimmed by 0 bases and 2 bases, with 7 bases remaining between them. CDR3 in DNA: TGTGCCTGGAGTGTACAAGTTAACACCGGGGAGCTGTTTTTT. Translating it yields CAWSVQVNTGELFF.

The chain combines TRBV29-1 with TRBJ1-1; TRBD1 matches at 8 bases. This CDR3 comprises 14 residues. Germline trimming cut 5 bases from V and 5 bases from J; bases unmatched to any gene: 10. CDR1 and CDR2 from the germline V gene are SQVTM and ANQGSEA. The CDR3 loop reads CSVSGQGAGTEAFF. In nucleotides, the CDR3 is TGCAGCGTTTCGGGGCAGGGGGCTGGGACTGAAGCTTTCTTT. The full variable domain, with the rest looked up from reference TRBV29-1 and TRBJ1-1, is SAVISQKPSRDICQRGTSLTIQCQVDSQVTMMFWYRQQPGQSLTLIATANQGSEATYESGFVIDKFPISRPNLTFSTLTVSNMSPEDSSIYLCSVSGQGAGTEAFFGQGTRLTVV.

The chain links TRBV2 to TRBJ2-7, with D maybe TRBD2 (5 bases). The CDR3 sequence is 14 residues long. Trimming took off 5 bases at V and 0 bases at J, with 11 bases between the two ends. CDR1 and CDR2 from the germline V gene are SNHLY and FYNNEI. In DNA form, the CDR3 reads TGTGCCAGCAGTTTAGCGTACACCTCCTACGAGCAGTACTTC. Amino acid sequence: CASSLAYTSYEQYF.

This clonotype has just a few counts. CDR3 region: CASTKPNERTGELFF. The CDR3, as DNA: TGTGCCAGCACCAAACCTAATGAGCGCACCGGGGAGCTGTTTTTT. The chain recombines TRBV7-9 with TRBJ2-2; D unresolved. Germline V CDR1 and CDR2: SEHNR, FQNEAQ (reference sequence). CDR3 length: 15 residues. Trimming stripped 7 bases from V and 4 bases from J, with 16 bases between. Based on the CDR3 plus reference TRBV7-9 and TRBJ2-2, the full variable domain is DTGVSQNPRHKITKRGQNVTFRCDPISEHNRLYWYRQTLGQGPEFLTYFQNEAQLEKSRLLSDRFSAERPKGSFSTLEIQRTEQGDSAMYLCASTKPNERTGELFFGEGSRLTVL.